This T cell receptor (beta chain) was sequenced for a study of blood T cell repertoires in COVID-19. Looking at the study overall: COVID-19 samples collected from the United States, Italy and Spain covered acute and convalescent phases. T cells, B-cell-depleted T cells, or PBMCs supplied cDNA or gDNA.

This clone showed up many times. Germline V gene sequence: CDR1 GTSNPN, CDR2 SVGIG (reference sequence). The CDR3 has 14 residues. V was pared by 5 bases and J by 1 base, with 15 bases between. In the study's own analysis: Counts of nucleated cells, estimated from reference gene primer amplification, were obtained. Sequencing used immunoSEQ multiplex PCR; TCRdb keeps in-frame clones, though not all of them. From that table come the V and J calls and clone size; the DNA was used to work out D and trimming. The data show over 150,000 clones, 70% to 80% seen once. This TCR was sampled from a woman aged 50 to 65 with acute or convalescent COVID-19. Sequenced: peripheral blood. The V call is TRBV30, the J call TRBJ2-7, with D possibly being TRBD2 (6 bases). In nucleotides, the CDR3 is TGTGCCTGGGAAAATGGGGACTTGTCCTACGAGCAGTACTTC. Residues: CAWENGDLSYEQYF.